This TCR beta chain was found in a study of blood T cell repertoires in COVID-19 (dated by TCRdb to 2018 to 2020). Describing the broader study: The collaborator samples originated in the United States, Italy and Spain and spanned the acute and convalescent phases of COVID-19. The material from the prospective study consisted of cDNA or gDNA derived from T cells, B-cell-depleted T cells, or PBMCs. Subjects who had been exposed to COVID-19, were actively infected with it, or had recovered from it provided the deeply sampled blood TCRbeta repertoires that made up the dataset. The repertoires were made available in a free public database intended to serve as a resource for research on the immune response to SARS-CoV-2. The samples were drawn from two sources: the first 160 participants of the ongoing ImmuneRACE study, and some 1,300 subjects contributed by 6 global collaborators. Sample metadata almost always included a de-identified subject ID, COVID-19 status, age in years and sex. Where available, HLA class I and class II types were taken from metadata supplied by the sample provider and were not determined by assay-based typing. Beyond this particular receptor, the publication reports: Clinical and demographic metadata were provided uncurated, with the amount varying by source and participant.

Notes on this clone: Its binding antigen is unknown. No per-base quality is available; no much larger clone lies one base away.

CDR1 SGHTA and CDR2 FQGNSA were looked up in the germline V gene. The CDR3 measures 15 amino acids from cysteine to phenylalanine. The DNA shown is the 45-base CDR3, in frame from base 1. V and J are truncated by 5 bases and 0 bases respectively, leaving an intervening sequence of 13 bases. TCRbeta CDR3 regions were amplified from genomic DNA by means of the immunoSEQ Assay, a bias-controlled multiplex PCR. The authors processed their data as follows. Nucleated cell counts per sample were estimated from amplification of reference gene primers within the assay. To quantify the absolute abundance of each unique TCRbeta CDR3 rearrangement, sequence reads were collapsed and filtered. For each sample, productive Simpson clonality was calculated as the square root of Simpson's diversity index across productive rearrangements. In its TCRdb copy, this immuneACCESS table keeps in-frame sequences only and misses some clones. Where compared with another copy, unresolved V genes explain less than half of these, and the others have no known cause. The V and J calls and the clone size are those of that table, but D and trimming were determined from the DNA. The sample table shows 100,000 or so clones, and roughly four fifths are seen once. The ten largest clones add up to around 9.3% of the sample.

Collaborating institutions collected whole blood in K2EDTA tubes following their own protocols. For TCRbeta analysis, collaborators shipped samples in one of three forms: frozen whole blood, isolated PBMCs, or DNA extracted from either of those sample types. The sequence is built from TRBV7-2 and TRBJ1-1, with the D gene too uncertain to name. The source of this sequence is a human donor in a cohort sampled during active COVID-19. Sequencing input: peripheral blood. For the CDR3, the sequence is CASSARSGMNTEAFF. The base sequence is TGTGCCAGCAGCGCGAGATCCGGGATGAACACTGAAGCTTTCTTT.